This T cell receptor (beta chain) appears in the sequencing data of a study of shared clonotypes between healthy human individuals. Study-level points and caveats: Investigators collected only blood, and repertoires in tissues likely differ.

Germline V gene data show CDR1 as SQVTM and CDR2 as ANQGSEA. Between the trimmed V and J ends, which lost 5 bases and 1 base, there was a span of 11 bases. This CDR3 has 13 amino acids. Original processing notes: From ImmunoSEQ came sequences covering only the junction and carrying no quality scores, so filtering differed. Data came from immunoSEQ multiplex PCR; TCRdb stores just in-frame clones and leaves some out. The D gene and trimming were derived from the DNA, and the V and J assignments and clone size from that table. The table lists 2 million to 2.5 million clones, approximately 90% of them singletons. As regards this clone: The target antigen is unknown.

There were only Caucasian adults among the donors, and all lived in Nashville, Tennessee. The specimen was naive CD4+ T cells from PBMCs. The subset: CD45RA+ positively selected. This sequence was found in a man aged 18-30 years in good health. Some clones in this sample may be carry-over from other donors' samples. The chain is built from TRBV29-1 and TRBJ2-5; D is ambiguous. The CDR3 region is CSVQPGPQETQYF. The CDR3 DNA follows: TGCAGCGTTCAGCCGGGCCCCCAAGAGACCCAGTACTTC. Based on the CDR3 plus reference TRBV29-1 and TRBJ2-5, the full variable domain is SAVISQKPSRDICQRGTSLTIQCQVDSQVTMMFWYRQQPGQSLTLIATANQGSEATYESGFVIDKFPISRPNLTFSTLTVSNMSPEDSSIYLCSVQPGPQETQYFGPGTRLLVL.